The entry below describes one T cell receptor (beta chain). Its antigen is still unknown. This sample was taken from a study of early T cells in non-severe SARS-CoV-2 infection. Study-level information: Chains were not paired, and sequencing was done on bulk RNA from unsorted whole blood. General study results and limits: Comparison of clonotypes with VDJdb favored anti-spike CD8 responses while missing private and CD4 specificities.

The CDR3 spans 18 residues. V shed 0 bases and J shed 6 bases, with 21 bases lying between them. CDR1 is LNHNV and CDR2 is YYDKDF in the germline V gene (reference sequence). TCRdb processed the 5' RACE reads anew with MiXCR; each CDR3 protein has one entry. The sample yields 70,000 to 85,000 distinct CDR3 sequences, 9% to 14% seen once. V is TRBV15 and J is TRBJ1-5; a weak D match, TRBD1 (6 bases). This receptor was taken from an adult who was a healthcare worker with PCR-confirmed SARS-CoV-2 infection or an uninfected control (not recorded which). Sequences were obtained from whole blood. Here the CDR3 reads CATSRDRDAVRGGQPQHF. Here the CDR3 DNA reads TGTGCCACCAGCAGAGACCGGGACGCTGTCAGGGGAGGTCAGCCCCAGCATTTT. Combining the CDR3 with reference TRBV15 and TRBJ1-5 gives the whole variable domain DAMVIQNPRYQVTQFGKPVTLSCSQTLNHNVMYWYQQKSSQAPKLLFHYYDKDFNNEADTPDNFQSRRPNTSFCFLDIRSPGLGDTAMYLCATSRDRDAVRGGQPQHFGDGTRLSIL.